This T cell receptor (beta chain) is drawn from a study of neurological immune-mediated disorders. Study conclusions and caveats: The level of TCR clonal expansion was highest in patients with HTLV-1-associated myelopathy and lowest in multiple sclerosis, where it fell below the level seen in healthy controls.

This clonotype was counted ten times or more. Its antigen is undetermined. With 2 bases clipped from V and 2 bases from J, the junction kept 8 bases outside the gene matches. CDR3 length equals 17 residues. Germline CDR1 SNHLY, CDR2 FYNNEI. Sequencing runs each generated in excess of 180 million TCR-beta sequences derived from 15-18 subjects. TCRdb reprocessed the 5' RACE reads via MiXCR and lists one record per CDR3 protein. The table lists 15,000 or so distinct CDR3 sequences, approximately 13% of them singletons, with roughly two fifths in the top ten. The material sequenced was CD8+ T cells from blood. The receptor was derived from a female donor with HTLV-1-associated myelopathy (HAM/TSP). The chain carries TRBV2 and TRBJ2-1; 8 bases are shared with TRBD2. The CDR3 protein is CASSEWGAGVPYNEQFF. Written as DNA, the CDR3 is TGTGCCAGCAGTGAATGGGGAGCGGGAGTCCCCTACAATGAGCAGTTCTTC.